This T cell receptor beta chain was identified in a study of cytomegalovirus exposure and HLA in healthy donors. The overall study: The approximately 130 validation repertoires matched the roughly 700 first-cohort repertoires in platform, a later analysis reported. Study conclusions and caveats: 164 TCR beta chains were listed as cytomegalovirus-associated. In vitro, three CMV-associated chains proved specific for CMV antigens. Subsequent analysis of the 110 or so validation repertoires found a tendency for first-cohort TCR clusters to co-occur.

The V end lost 2 bases, the J end lost 6 bases, and 8 bases lay between the germline ends. Per germline, CDR1 SGHRS and CDR2 YFSETQ. This CDR3 has 13 residues. Only in-frame clones appear in the TCRdb table, and some are missing; sequencing was by immunoSEQ multiplex PCR. The table lists under 250,000 clones, approximately 78% of them singletons. As regards this clone: Its antigen is undetermined.

The V gene is TRBV5-1, the J gene TRBJ2-2; weak D call: TRBD2 (6 bases). This TCR derives from a woman aged 25 to 45 in good health and CMV-seronegative. The sample taken for sequencing was PBMCs. CDR3 sequence reads: CASSFGGAGELFF. The CDR3, as DNA: TGCGCCAGCAGCTTCGGCGGGGCCGGGGAGCTGTTTTTT.